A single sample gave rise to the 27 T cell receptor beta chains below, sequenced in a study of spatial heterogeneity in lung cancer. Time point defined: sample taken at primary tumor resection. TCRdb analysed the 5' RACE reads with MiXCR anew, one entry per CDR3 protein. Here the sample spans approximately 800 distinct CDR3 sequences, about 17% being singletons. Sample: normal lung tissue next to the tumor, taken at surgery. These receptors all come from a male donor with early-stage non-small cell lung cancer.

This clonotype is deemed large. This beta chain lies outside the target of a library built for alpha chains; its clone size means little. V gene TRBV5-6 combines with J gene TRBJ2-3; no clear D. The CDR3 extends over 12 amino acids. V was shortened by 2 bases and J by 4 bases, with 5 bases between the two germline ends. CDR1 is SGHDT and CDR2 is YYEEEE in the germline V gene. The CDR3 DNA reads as TGTGCCAGCAGCTTTTTCGCAGATACGCAGTATTTT. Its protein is CASSFFADTQYF. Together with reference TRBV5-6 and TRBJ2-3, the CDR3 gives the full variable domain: DAGVTQSPTHLIKTRGQQVTLRCSPKSGHDTVSWYQQALGQGPQFIFQYYEEEERQRGNFPDRFSGHQFPNYSSELNVNALLLGDSALYLCASSFFADTQYFGPGTRLTVL.

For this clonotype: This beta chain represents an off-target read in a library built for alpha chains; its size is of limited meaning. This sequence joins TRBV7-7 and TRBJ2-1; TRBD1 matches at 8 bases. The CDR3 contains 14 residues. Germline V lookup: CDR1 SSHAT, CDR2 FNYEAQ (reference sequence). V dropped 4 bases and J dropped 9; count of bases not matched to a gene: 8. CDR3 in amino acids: CASSSGTGAGEQFF. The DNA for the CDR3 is TGTGCCAGCAGCTCTGGGACAGGTGCGGGTGAGCAGTTCTTC. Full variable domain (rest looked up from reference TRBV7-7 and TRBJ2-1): GAGVSQSPRYKVTKRGQDVTLRCDPISSHATLYWYQQALGQGPEFLTYFNYEAQPDKSGLPSDRFSAERPEGSISTLTIQRTEQRDSAMYRCASSSGTGAGEQFFGPGTRLTVL.

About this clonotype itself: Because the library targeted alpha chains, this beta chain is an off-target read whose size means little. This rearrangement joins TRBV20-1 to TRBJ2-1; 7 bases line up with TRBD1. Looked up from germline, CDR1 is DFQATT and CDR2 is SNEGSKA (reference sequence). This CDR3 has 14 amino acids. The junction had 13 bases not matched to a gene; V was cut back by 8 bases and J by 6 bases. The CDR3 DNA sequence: TGCAGTTCCTACGACAGGGCAGTGGGCAATGAGCAGTTCTTC. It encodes CSSYDRAVGNEQFF.

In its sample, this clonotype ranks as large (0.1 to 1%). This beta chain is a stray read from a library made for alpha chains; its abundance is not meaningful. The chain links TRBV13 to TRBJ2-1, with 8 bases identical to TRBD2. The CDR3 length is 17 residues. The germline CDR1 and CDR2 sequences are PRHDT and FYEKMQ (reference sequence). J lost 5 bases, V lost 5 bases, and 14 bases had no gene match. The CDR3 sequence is CASSPPLRGGFDNEQFF. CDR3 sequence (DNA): TGTGCCAGCAGCCCCCCCCTTCGCGGGGGGTTTGACAATGAGCAGTTCTTC.

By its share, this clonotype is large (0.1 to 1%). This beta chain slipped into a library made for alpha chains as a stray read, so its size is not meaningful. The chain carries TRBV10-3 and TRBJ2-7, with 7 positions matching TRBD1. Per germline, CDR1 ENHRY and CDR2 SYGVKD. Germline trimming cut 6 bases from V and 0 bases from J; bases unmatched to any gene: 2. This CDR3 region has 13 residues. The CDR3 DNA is TGTGCCATCAGCACAGGGGACTCCTACGAGCAGTACTTC. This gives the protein CAISTGDSYEQYF.

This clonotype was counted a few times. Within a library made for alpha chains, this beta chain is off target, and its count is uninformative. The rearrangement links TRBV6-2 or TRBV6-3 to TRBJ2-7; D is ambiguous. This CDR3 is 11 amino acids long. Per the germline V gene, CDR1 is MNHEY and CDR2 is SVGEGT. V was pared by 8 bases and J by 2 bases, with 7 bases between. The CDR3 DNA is TGTGCCAGCTGGCAGCCCTACGAGCAGTACTTC. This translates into CASWQPYEQYF.

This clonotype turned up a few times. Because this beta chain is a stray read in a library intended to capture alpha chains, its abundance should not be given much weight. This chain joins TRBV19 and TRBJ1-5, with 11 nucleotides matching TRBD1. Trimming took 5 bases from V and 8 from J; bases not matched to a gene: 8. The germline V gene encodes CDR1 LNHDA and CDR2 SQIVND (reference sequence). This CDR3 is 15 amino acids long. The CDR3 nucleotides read TGTGCCAGTAGTGCCCGGACAGGGGGCCCTGAGCCCCAGCATTTT. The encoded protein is CASSARTGGPEPQHF.

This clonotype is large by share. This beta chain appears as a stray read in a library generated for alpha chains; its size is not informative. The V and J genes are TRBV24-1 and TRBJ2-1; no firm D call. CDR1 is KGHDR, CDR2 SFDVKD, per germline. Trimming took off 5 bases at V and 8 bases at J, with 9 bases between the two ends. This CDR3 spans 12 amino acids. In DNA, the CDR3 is TGTGCCACCAGTGCTTCGGGCCATGAGCAGTTCTTC. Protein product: CATSASGHEQFF.

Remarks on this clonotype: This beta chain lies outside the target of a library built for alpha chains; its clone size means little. The CDR3 nucleotides are TGTGCCAGTAGTATAGGGGTAAGGGGGACGTTCAATGAGCAGTTCTTC. It yields the protein CASSIGVRGTFNEQFF. This chain links TRBV19 with TRBJ2-1; D perhaps matches TRBD1 (6 bases). Trimming removed 1 base from V and 6 bases from J, with 16 bases in between. This CDR3 spans 16 amino acids. Germline V gene data show CDR1 as LNHDA and CDR2 as SQIVND (reference sequence).

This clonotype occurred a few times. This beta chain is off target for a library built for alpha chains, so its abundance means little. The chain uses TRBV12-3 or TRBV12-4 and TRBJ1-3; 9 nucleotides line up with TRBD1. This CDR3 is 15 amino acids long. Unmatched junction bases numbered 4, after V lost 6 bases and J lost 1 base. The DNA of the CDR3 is TGTGCCAGCAGGGGACAGGGCTCATCTGGAAACACCATATATTTT. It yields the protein CASRGQGSSGNTIYF.

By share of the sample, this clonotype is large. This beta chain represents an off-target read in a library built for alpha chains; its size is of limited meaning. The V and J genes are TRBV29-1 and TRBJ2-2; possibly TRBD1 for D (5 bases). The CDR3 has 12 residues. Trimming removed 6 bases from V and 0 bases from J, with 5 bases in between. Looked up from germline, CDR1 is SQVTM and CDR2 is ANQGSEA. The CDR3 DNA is TGCAGCGTGACAGCGAACACCGGGGAGCTGTTTTTT. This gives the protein CSVTANTGELFF.

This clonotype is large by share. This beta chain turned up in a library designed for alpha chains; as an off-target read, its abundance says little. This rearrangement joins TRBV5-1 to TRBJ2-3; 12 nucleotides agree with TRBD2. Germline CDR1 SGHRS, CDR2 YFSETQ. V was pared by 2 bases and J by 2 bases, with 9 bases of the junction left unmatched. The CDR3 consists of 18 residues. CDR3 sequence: CASSFSSGGASTTDTQYF. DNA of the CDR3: TGCGCCAGCAGCTTCTCTAGCGGGGGGGCCTCGACCACAGATACGCAGTATTTT.

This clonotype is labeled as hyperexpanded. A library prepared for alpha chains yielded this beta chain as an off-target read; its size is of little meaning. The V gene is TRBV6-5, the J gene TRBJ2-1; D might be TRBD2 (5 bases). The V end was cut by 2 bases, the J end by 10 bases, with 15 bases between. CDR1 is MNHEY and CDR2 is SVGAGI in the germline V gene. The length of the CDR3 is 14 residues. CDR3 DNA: TGTGCCAGCAGTTACCTTTCCGCCCGGGGAGAGCAGTTCTTC. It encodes CASSYLSARGEQFF.

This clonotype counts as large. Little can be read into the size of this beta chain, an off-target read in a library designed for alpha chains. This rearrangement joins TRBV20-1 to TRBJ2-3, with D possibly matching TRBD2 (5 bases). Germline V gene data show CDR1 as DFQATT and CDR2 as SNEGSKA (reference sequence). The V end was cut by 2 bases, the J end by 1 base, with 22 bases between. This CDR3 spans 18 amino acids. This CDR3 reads CSARIPSGLGYGTDTQYF. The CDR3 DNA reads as TGCAGTGCTAGAATACCCAGCGGATTAGGCTACGGCACAGATACGCAGTATTTT.

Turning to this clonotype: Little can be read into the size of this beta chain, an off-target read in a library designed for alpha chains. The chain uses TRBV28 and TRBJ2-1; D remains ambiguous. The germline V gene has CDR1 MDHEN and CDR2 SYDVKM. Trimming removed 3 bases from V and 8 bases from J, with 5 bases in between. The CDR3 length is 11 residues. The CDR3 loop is CASSFPDEQFF. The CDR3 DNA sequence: TGTGCCAGCAGTTTCCCGGATGAGCAGTTCTTC.

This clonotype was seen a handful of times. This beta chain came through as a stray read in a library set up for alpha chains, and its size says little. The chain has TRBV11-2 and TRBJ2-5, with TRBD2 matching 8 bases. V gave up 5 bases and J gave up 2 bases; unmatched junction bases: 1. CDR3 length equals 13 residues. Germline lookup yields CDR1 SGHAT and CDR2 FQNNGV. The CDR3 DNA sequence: TGTGCCAGCAGCCGGGGGGGGCAAGAGACCCAGTACTTC. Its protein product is CASSRGGQETQYF.

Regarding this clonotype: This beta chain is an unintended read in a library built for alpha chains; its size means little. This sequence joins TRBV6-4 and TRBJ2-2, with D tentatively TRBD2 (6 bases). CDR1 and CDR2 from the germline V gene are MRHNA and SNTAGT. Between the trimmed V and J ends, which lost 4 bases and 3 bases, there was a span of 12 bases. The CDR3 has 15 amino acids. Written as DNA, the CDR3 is TGTGCCAGCAGTGGAACAGGAGGGGACACCGGGGAGCTGTTTTTT. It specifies CASSGTGGDTGELFF.

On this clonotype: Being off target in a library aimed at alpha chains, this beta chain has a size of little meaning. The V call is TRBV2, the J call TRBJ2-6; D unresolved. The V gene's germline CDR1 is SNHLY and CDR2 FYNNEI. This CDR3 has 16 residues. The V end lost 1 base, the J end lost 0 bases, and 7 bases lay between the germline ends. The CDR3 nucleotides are TGTGCCAGCAGTGAAGGGACCTTCTCTGGGGCCAACGTCCTGACTTTC. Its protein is CASSEGTFSGANVLTF.

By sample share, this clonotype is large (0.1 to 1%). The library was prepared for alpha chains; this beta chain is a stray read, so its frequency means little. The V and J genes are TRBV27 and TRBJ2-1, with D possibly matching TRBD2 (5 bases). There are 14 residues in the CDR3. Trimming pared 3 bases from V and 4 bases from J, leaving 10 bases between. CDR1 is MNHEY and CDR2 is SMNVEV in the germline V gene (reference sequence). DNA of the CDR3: TGTGCCAGCAGTTTTCCGGGGAAGTACAATGAGCAGTTCTTC. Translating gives CASSFPGKYNEQFF.

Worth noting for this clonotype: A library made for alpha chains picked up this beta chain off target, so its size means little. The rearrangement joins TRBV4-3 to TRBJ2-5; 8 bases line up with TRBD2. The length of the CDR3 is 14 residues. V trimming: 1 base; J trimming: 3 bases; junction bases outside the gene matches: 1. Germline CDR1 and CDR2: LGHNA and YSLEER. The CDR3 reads CASSQGLAKETQYF. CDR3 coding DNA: TGCGCCAGCAGCCAAGGACTAGCGAAAGAGACCCAGTACTTC.

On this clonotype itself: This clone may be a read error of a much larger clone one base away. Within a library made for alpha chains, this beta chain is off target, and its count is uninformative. CDR3 nucleotides: TGTGCCAGCAGCCAAAAGGGACAGGGGGACAAGCAGTACTTC. Its protein product is CASSQKGQGDKQYF. The chain couples TRBV3-2 to TRBJ2-7; the table calls TRBD1, which could not be checked here. TRBV3-2 is a recognized pseudogene. The CDR3 is 14 residues long.

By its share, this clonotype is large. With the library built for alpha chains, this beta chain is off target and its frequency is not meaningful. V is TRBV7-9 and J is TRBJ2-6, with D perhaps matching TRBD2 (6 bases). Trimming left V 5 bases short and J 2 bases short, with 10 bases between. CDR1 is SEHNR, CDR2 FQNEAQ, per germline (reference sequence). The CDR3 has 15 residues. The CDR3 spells CASSPGTAGANVLTF. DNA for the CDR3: TGTGCCAGCAGCCCCGGGACTGCTGGGGCCAACGTCCTGACTTTC.

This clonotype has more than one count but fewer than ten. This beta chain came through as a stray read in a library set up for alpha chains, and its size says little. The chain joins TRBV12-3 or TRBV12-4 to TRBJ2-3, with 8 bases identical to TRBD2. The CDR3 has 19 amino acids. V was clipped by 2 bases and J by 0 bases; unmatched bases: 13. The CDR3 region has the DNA TGTGCCAGCAGTTTACCGCGGGGGGCCCGCGCTTTTAGCACAGATACGCAGTATTTT. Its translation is CASSLPRGARAFSTDTQYF.

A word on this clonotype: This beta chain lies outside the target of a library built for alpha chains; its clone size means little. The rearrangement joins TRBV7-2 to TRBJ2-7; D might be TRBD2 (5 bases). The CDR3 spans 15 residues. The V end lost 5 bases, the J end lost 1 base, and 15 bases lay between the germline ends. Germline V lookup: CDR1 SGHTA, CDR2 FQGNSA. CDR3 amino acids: CASSPRKGVSYEQYF. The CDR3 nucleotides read TGTGCCAGCAGCCCCCGGAAGGGAGTATCCTACGAGCAGTACTTC.

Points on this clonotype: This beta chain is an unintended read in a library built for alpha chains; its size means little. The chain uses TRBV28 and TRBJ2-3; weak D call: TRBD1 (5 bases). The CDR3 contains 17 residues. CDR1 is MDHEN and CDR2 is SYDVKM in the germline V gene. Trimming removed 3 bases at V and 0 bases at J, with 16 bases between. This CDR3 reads CASSFRVGSGSTDTQYF. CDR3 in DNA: TGTGCCAGCAGTTTCAGGGTTGGGTCGGGTAGCACAGATACGCAGTATTTT.

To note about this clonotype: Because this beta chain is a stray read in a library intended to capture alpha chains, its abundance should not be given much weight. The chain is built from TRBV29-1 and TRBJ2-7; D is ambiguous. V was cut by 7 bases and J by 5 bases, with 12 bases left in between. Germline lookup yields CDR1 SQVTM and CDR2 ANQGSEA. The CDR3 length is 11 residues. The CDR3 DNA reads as TGCAGCGCCGAACTGAACCACGAGCAGTACTTC. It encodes CSAELNHEQYF.

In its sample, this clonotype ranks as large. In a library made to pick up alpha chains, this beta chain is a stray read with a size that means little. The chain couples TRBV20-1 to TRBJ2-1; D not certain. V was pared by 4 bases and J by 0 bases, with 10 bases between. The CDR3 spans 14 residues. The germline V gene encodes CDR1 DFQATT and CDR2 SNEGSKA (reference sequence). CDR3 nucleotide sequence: TGCAGTGCTAAGGACCGTAGCTCCTACAATGAGCAGTTCTTC. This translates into CSAKDRSSYNEQFF.